This T cell receptor (beta chain) was identified during a study of T cells in localized non-small cell lung cancer. General observations from the study: Peak T cell clonality was found in uninvolved adjacent lung, exceeding tumor. A median of around 60 clones ranked among the top 100 in tumor appeared in adjacent lung.

Note on this clone: Its antigen is still unknown.

Germline V gene data show CDR1 as WNHNN and CDR2 as SYGVQD (reference sequence). J gave up 11 bases and V 3 bases, and 4 bases lay outside the gene matches. This CDR3 is built from 12 residues. Here immunoSEQ multiplex PCR was the method, and the copy in TCRdb shows in-frame clones only, minus some. Here the sample spans approximately 24,000 clones, around 93% being singletons. The sequencing used peripheral blood, collected before any cancer treatment. The chain is built from TRBV10-1 and TRBJ2-4; TRBD1 aligns across 7 bases. The sequence was collected from a female donor of 60 years or more with stage II squamous cell lung carcinoma. CDR3: CASSEYRGLQYF. Here the CDR3 DNA reads TGCGCCAGCAGTGAATACAGGGGACTTCAGTACTTC.